The present T cell receptor beta chain was sequenced within a study of blood T cell repertoires in COVID-19. The CDR3 runs to 12 residues. V lost 4 bases and J lost 5, with 9 bases in between. Germline assignment: CDR1 SGHRS and CDR2 YFSETQ. The protocol was immunoSEQ multiplex PCR, while the TCRdb copy is restricted to in-frame clones and leaves out a portion. Counted here are about 68,000 clones, roughly nine tenths occurring once; the ten biggest clones make up 7.3%. The genes are TRBV5-1 and TRBJ2-5, with no clear D. The sequencing input was peripheral blood. This clonotype was sampled from a man aged 35 to 55 with COVID-19, enrolled during active disease. Here the CDR3 reads CASSIPGETQYF. DNA of the CDR3: TGCGCCAGCAGCATCCCAGGCGAGACCCAGTACTTC.